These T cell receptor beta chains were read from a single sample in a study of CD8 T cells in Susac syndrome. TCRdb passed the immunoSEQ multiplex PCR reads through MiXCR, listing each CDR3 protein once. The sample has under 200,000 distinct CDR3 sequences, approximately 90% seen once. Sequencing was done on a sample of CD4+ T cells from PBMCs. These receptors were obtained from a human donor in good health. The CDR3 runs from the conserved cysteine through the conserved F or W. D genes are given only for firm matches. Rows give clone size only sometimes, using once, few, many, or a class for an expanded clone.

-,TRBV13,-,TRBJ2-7,CASSLGVLEVYEQYF,TGTGCCAGCAGCTTAGGGGTCCTGGAAGTATACGAGCAGTACTTC
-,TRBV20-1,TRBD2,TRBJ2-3,CSAPRTSGRATDTQYF,TGCAGTGCTCCCCGGACTAGCGGGAGGGCCACAGATACGCAGTATTTT
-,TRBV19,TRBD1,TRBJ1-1,CASSFRGPGTEAFF,TGTGCCAGTAGTTTCAGGGGGCCAGGCACTGAAGCTTTCTTT
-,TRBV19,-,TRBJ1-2,CASSPHRATEDGYTF,TGTGCCAGTAGTCCACACAGGGCAACGGAGGATGGCTACACCTTC
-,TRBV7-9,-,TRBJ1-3,CASSYGYTIYF,TGTGCCAGCAGCTACGGTTACACCATATATTTT
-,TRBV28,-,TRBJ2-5,CASSWASRPQETQYF,TGTGCCAGCAGTTGGGCTAGCAGACCTCAAGAGACCCAGTACTTC
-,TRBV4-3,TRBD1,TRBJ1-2,CASSQGGDRDGTYGYTF,TGCGCCAGCAGCCAGGGGGGGGACAGGGATGGTACCTATGGCTACACCTTC
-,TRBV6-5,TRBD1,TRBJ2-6,CASSTDRGRVGSGANVLTF,TGTGCCAGCAGTACCGACAGGGGGCGCGTCGGCTCTGGGGCCAACGTCCTGACTTTC
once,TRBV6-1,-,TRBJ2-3,CASSDGGPDTQYF,TGTGCCAGCAGTGACGGGGGCCCAGATACGCAGTATTTT
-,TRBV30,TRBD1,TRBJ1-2,CAGSLTGPYGYTF,TGTGCCGGCTCTTTGACAGGGCCCTATGGCTACACCTTC
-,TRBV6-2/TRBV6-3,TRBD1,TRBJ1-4,CASSYRDRTNEKLFF,TGTGCCAGCAGTTACCGGGACAGAACTAATGAAAAACTGTTTTTT
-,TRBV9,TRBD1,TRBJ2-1,CASSGTGGLSYNEQFF,TGTGCCAGCAGCGGGACAGGCGGACTCTCCTACAATGAGCAGTTCTTC
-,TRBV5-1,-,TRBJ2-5,CASSSQGSGETQYF,TGCGCCAGCAGCTCCCAGGGTTCGGGAGAGACCCAGTACTTC
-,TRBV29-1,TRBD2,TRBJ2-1,CSAAGTSGDNEQFF,TGCAGCGCTGCCGGGACTAGCGGTGACAATGAGCAGTTCTTC
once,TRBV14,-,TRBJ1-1,CASSQDGGTEAFF,TGTGCCAGCAGCCAAGATGGCGGGACTGAAGCTTTCTTT
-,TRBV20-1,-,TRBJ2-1,CSARDWGAGRSYNEQFF,TGCAGTGCTAGAGATTGGGGGGCGGGGCGCTCCTACAATGAGCAGTTCTTC
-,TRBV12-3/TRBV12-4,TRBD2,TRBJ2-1,CASSSPAGAMNEQFF,TGTGCCAGCAGTTCCCCAGCGGGAGCAATGAATGAGCAGTTCTTC
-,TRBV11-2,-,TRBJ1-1,CASSSGWENTEAFF,TGTGCCAGCAGCTCCGGGTGGGAAAACACTGAAGCTTTCTTT
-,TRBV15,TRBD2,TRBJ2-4,CATSFGLGLDIQYF,TGTGCCACCAGCTTTGGACTAGGCTTGGACATTCAGTACTTC
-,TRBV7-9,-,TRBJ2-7,CASSLASGNYEQYF,TGTGCCAGCAGCTTAGCCTCGGGCAACTACGAGCAGTACTTC
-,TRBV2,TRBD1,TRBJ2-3,CASSGITGVADTQYF,TGTGCCAGCAGTGGAATCACAGGGGTGGCAGATACGCAGTATTTT
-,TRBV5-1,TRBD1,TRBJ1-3,CASSPTGNGNTIYF,TGCGCCAGCAGCCCGACAGGGAATGGAAACACCATATATTTT
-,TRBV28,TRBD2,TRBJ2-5,CASSFLAGTGETQYF,TGTGCCAGCAGTTTTTTAGCGGGAACTGGAGAGACCCAGTACTTC
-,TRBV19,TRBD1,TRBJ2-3,CASRDSSTDTQYF,TGTGCCAGCAGGGACAGCAGCACAGATACGCAGTATTTT
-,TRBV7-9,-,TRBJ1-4,CASSSTSSDEKLFF,TGTGCCAGCAGCTCAACATCGTCGGATGAAAAACTGTTTTTT
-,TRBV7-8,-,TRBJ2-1,CASSSRRTALGDEQFF,TGTGCCAGCAGTTCACGTAGGACAGCCCTGGGGGATGAGCAGTTCTTC
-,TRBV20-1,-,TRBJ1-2,CSAPQGDRYTF,TGCAGTGCCCCACAAGGGGACCGCTACACCTTC
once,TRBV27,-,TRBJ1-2,CASSLRGPVDPGWAYGYTF,TGTGCCAGCAGTTTACGGGGGCCTGTCGACCCGGGATGGGCATATGGCTACACCTTC
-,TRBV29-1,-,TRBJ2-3,CSVDFGSDTQYF,TGCAGCGTTGATTTCGGGTCTGATACGCAGTATTTT
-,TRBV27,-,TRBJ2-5,CASSFAGAGEAQYF,TGTGCCAGCAGTTTCGCGGGGGCCGGTGAGGCCCAGTACTTC
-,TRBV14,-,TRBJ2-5,CASSQQFQETQYF,TGTGCCAGCAGCCAACAGTTCCAAGAGACCCAGTACTTC
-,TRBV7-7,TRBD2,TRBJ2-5,CASSINSGRADETQYF,TGTGCTAGCAGCATAAATAGCGGGAGGGCGGATGAGACCCAGTACTTC
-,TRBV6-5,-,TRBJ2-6,CASSYAALAGANVLTF,TGTGCCAGCAGTTACGCAGCCCTCGCTGGGGCCAACGTCCTGACTTTC
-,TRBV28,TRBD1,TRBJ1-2,CASSPGQEIYGYTF,TGTGCCAGCAGTCCAGGACAGGAGATCTATGGCTACACCTTC
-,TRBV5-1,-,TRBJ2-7,CASRWSSSYEQYF,TGCGCCAGCAGATGGAGCAGTTCCTACGAGCAGTACTTC
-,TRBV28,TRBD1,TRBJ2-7,CASSLTGGVYEQYF,TGTGCCAGCAGTTTAACAGGGGGCGTCTACGAGCAGTACTTC
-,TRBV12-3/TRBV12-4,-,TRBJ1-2,CASSVSGGGGYTF,TGTGCCAGCAGCGTCTCCGGGGGAGGGGGCTACACCTTC
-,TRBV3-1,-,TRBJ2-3,CASSDTTGADTQYF,TGTGCCAGCAGCGATACCACGGGCGCAGATACGCAGTATTTT
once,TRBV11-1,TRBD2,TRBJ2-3,CASSWTSGSVTDTQYF,TGTGCCAGCAGCTGGACTAGCGGGAGCGTGACAGATACGCAGTATTTT
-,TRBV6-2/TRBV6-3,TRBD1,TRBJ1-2,CASSHRDRGNYGYTF,TGTGCCAGCAGCCACCGGGACAGGGGAAACTATGGCTACACCTTC